Below are 7 T cell receptor beta chains sequenced from a single sample in a study of blood T cell repertoires in COVID-19. Profiled with immunoSEQ multiplex PCR; TCRdb holds only in-frame clones, not every one. This sample has approximately 210,000 clones, with roughly 86% found just once. Sequencing was performed on peripheral blood. The receptors stem from a woman in her thirties or forties with acute or convalescent COVID-19.

CDR3 in amino acids: CASSSRAGQGKNTGELFF. The CDR3 nucleotides read TGTGCCAGCAGCTCCCGTGCAGGACAGGGGAAGAACACCGGGGAGCTGTTTTTT. The chain couples TRBV7-3 to TRBJ2-2; TRBD1 matches 9 bases. CDR1 is SGHTA, CDR2 FQGTGA, per germline. CDR3 size: 18 residues. Trimming took 4 bases from V and 1 from J; bases not matched to a gene: 10.

The V call is TRBV13, the J call TRBJ2-1; no clear D. Germline CDR1 reads PRHDT; CDR2 reads FYEKMQ (reference sequence). This CDR3 spans 16 amino acids. V lost 1 base, J lost 0 bases, and 10 bases lay in between. CDR3 coding DNA: TGTGCCAGCAGCTTAGCGGGTCTTAGCTCCTACAATGAGCAGTTCTTC. The encoded protein is CASSLAGLSSYNEQFF.

This clone was counted a single time. This rearrangement joins TRBV10-1 to TRBJ2-3; weak D call: TRBD2 (6 bases). The germline V and J ends were trimmed by 8 bases and 4 bases, with 16 bases remaining between them. In germline, CDR1 is WNHNN, CDR2 SYGVQD (reference sequence). The CDR3 runs 14 residues. The CDR3 is CASGPGTGSDTQYF. The DNA for the CDR3 is TGCGCCAGCGGGCCAGGGACTGGATCAGATACGCAGTATTTT.

The rearrangement joins TRBV11-2 to TRBJ1-1; D ambiguous. CDR1 and CDR2 (germline): SGHAT, FQNNGV. Trimming pared 3 bases from V and 3 bases from J, leaving 14 bases between. The CDR3 loop spans 15 amino acids. This CDR3 is CASSFPEGGDTEAFF. The DNA for the CDR3 is TGTGCCAGCAGCTTCCCAGAGGGTGGGGACACTGAAGCTTTCTTT.

This clone was seen only once. The chain recombines TRBV5-1 with TRBJ2-7; maybe TRBD1 (6 bases). The CDR3 is 14 residues long. V was clipped by 5 bases and J by 4 bases, with 16 bases between them. Germline CDR1 SGHRS, CDR2 YFSETQ. CDR3 DNA: TGCGCCAGCAGGTCCCGGGACACGACTTACGAGCAGTACTTC. Translation: CASRSRDTTYEQYF.

The chain joins TRBV5-1 to TRBJ2-7; 11 bases fit TRBD1. Germline CDR1 and CDR2: SGHRS and YFSETQ. Germline trimming cut 2 bases from V and 3 bases from J; bases unmatched to any gene: 4. This CDR3 is 15 amino acids long. CDR3 sequence: CASSFGTGGFYEQYF. The CDR3 nucleotides read TGCGCCAGCAGCTTCGGGACAGGGGGTTTCTACGAGCAGTACTTC.

The rearrangement links TRBV12-3 or TRBV12-4 to TRBJ2-4, with D tentatively TRBD2 (5 bases). Trimming removed 2 bases from V and 4 bases from J, with 6 bases in between. This CDR3 is 13 amino acids long. DNA of the CDR3: TGTGCCAGCAGTTTACAGCGGAAAAACATTCAGTACTTC. Its translation: CASSLQRKNIQYF.